This note documents a single T cell receptor beta chain sequence. Antigen: not known. Method: immunoSEQ multiplex PCR; TCRdb's copy keeps in-frame clones and lacks some. The sample contains about 98,000 clones, around 81% of which appear only once. These data originate in a study of PD-1 blockade in classical Hodgkin lymphoma. Trimming cost V 2 bases and J 5 bases, with 8 bases left between them. In germline, CDR1 is ENHRY, CDR2 SYGVKD. This CDR3 is 13 amino acids long. Study results and caveats: The repertoire differences lack a defined cause, possibly disease activity or prior therapy.

Brentuximab vedotin exposure varied, and every patient relapsed after autologous stem cell transplantation. The clonotype originates from a human donor with classical Hodgkin lymphoma. V and J are TRBV10-3 and TRBJ2-3; D unclear. The sequences come from peripheral blood mononuclear cells (PBMCs), collected before the second cycle of nivolumab. The CDR3 loop is CAISETLKDTQYF. DNA for the CDR3: TGTGCCATCAGTGAGACCCTAAAAGATACGCAGTATTTT.